The next 21 T cell receptor beta chains were all read from a single sample in a study of blood T cell repertoires in COVID-19. Assay: immunoSEQ multiplex PCR; the TCRdb copy retains only in-frame clones and omits some. The sample has 300,000 to 350,000 clones; 80% to 90% are singletons. Material for sequencing was PBMCs or T cells enriched from blood (not recorded which). The receptors come from a man younger than 45 who had recovered from COVID-19.

The J gene is TRBJ2-3, the V gene TRBV9; 9 nucleotides align to TRBD2. Trimming at V came to 3 bases and at J to 4 bases, leaving 12 bases not matched to a gene. The length of the CDR3 is 17 residues. Germline values: CDR1 SGDLS, CDR2 YYNGEE. CDR3 in amino acids: CASSERVEGLAPDTQYF. Here the CDR3 DNA reads TGTGCCAGCAGCGAGAGGGTGGAAGGACTAGCGCCAGATACGCAGTATTTT.

The chain joins TRBV4-3 to TRBJ2-7; D uncertain. Germline V gene sequence: CDR1 LGHNA, CDR2 YSLEER. The V end lost 3 bases, the J end lost 5 bases, and 17 bases lay between the germline ends. The CDR3 is 15 residues long. In nucleotides, the CDR3 is TGCGCCAGCAGCCATAGAGGTTCGAGTGCCCACGAGCAGTACTTC. This translates into CASSHRGSSAHEQYF.

This clone has a handful of counts. The V and J genes are TRBV9 and TRBJ1-2; TRBD1 agrees at 8 bases. This CDR3 region has 16 residues. The V gene's germline CDR1 is SGDLS and CDR2 YYNGEE. The ends lost 0 bases at V and 8 bases at J; junction bases unmatched: 12. CDR3 sequence (DNA): TGTGCCAGCAGCGTAGGATCCCGGACAGGGTTGGGCGGCTACACCTTC. It translates to CASSVGSRTGLGGYTF.

V is TRBV4-2 and J is TRBJ2-1; 10 bases map to TRBD1. The ends lost 1 base at V and 5 bases at J; junction bases unmatched: 11. From germline, CDR1 is LGHNA and CDR2 YNFKEQ. CDR3 length: 18 residues. In DNA form, the CDR3 reads TGTGCCAGCAGCCAAGGAAGGGTCCGGGACAGGGGTCACAATGAGCAGTTCTTC. It yields the protein CASSQGRVRDRGHNEQFF.

The genes are TRBV11-1 and TRBJ2-1; 8 bases map to TRBD2. Germline loops: CDR1 SGHAT, CDR2 FQDESV (reference sequence). V dropped 1 base and J dropped 9; count of bases not matched to a gene: 11. The CDR3 spans 16 residues. The CDR3 reads CASSLEGLVGRGEQFF. The CDR3 nucleotides are TGTGCCAGCAGCTTAGAGGGACTAGTCGGTCGGGGTGAGCAGTTCTTC.

This clone was recorded once. The rearrangement joins TRBV14 to TRBJ1-2, with D possibly being TRBD1 (6 bases). CDR1 is SGHDN and CDR2 is FVKESK in the germline V gene. This CDR3 has 14 residues. With 1 base removed from V and 6 bases from J, the gap between germline ends came to 12 bases. In DNA form, the CDR3 reads TGTGCCAGCAGCCAAGGGACAGAACCACATGGCTACACCTTC. This encodes CASSQGTEPHGYTF.

V usage is TRBV3-1 (or the pseudogene TRBV3-2) and J usage is TRBJ1-3; D unresolved. Germline assignment: CDR1 LGHDT and CDR2 YNNKEL (reference sequence). This CDR3 is built from 15 residues. Trimming shortened V by 0 bases and J by 0 bases, and 6 bases separated the two germline ends. CDR3: CASSQELSSGNTIYF. The DNA for the CDR3 is TGTGCCAGCAGCCAAGAGTTGAGCTCTGGAAACACCATATATTTT.

The chain is built from TRBV12-5 and TRBJ2-5, with 9 bases fitting TRBD1. V was pared by 0 bases and J by 3 bases, with 11 bases of the junction left unmatched. Germline CDR1 is LGHNT and CDR2 is FRNRAP. The CDR3 has 18 residues. DNA of the CDR3: TGTGCTAGTGGTTTGGTCAGTCGACAGGGGGGTGGGGAAGAGACCCAGTACTTC. It is translated as CASGLVSRQGGGEETQYF.

The rearrangement joins TRBV4-1 to TRBJ1-4, with D possibly TRBD1 on 5 matching bases. Germline lookup yields CDR1 MGHRA and CDR2 YSYEKL. Trimming removed 1 base from V and 8 bases from J, with 14 bases in between. This CDR3 region has 15 residues. For the CDR3, the DNA is TGCGCCAGCAGCCAAGTTGGGGTGGGGGGAGAAAAACTGTTTTTT. Translation gives CASSQVGVGGEKLFF.

V and J are TRBV4-3 and TRBJ1-3; the D is unclear. Looked up from germline, CDR1 is LGHNA and CDR2 is YSLEER. The V end lost 3 bases, the J end lost 1 base, and 10 bases lay between the germline ends. The CDR3 has 15 amino acids. The CDR3 coding sequence is TGCGCCAGCAGCCATTATCAGGCTTCTGGAAACACCATATATTTT. It specifies CASSHYQASGNTIYF.

The rearrangement uses TRBV6-5 and TRBJ1-4; D uncertain. The germline V and J ends were trimmed by 10 bases and 4 bases, with 13 bases remaining between them. The CDR3 has 13 amino acids. The germline CDR1 and CDR2 sequences are MNHEY and SVGAGI. CDR3 protein: CATRRRINEKLFF. CDR3 in DNA: TGTGCCACCCGGCGGCGTATTAATGAAAAACTGTTTTTT.

For this clone: The same CDR3 also results from other DNA sequences found in this sample. The rearrangement links TRBV5-6 to TRBJ1-2; D gene unclear. Germline CDR1 is SGHDT and CDR2 is YYEEEE. This CDR3 has 14 amino acids. Trimming stripped 0 bases from V and 0 bases from J, with 6 bases between. The CDR3 sequence: CASSLGPSNYGYTF. The CDR3 DNA sequence: TGTGCCAGCAGCTTGGGGCCATCTAACTATGGCTACACCTTC.

J is TRBJ1-3 and V is TRBV10-3; D perhaps matches TRBD1 (6 bases). Trimming pared 10 bases from V and 4 bases from J, leaving 20 bases between. This CDR3 comprises 15 residues. Per the germline V gene, CDR1 is ENHRY and CDR2 is SYGVKD. CDR3 in amino acids: CASGRRGGTGNTIYF. The CDR3 DNA is TGTGCCAGCGGACGAAGGGGGGGGACAGGAAACACCATATATTTT.

This clone was seen only once. The chain uses TRBV2 and TRBJ2-6; D might be TRBD2 (5 bases). Germline values: CDR1 SNHLY, CDR2 FYNNEI. The CDR3 sequence is 17 residues long. V was clipped by 3 bases and J by 2 bases, with 14 bases between them. The CDR3 bases are TGTGCCAGCAGTGATACTAGAATCGGTACTGGGGCCAACGTCCTGACTTTC. Translating gives CASSDTRIGTGANVLTF.

The chain carries TRBV7-9 and TRBJ2-5, with D perhaps matching TRBD2 (6 bases). The V and J ends lost 8 bases and 5 bases respectively, with 21 bases between them. In germline, CDR1 is SEHNR, CDR2 FQNEAQ (reference sequence). This CDR3 has 15 amino acids. CDR3 residues: CASVPGWGEGETQYF. The DNA for the CDR3 is TGTGCCAGCGTGCCCGGATGGGGGGAAGGCGAGACCCAGTACTTC.

V and J are TRBV5-1 and TRBJ2-1, with D perhaps TRBD2 (5 bases). V was clipped by 2 bases and J by 7 bases, with 19 bases between them. The CDR3 covers 16 residues. Germline V gives CDR1 SGHRS, CDR2 YFSETQ. The CDR3 sequence is CASSLSNSGRGNEQFF. In DNA form, the CDR3 reads TGCGCCAGCAGCTTATCGAACTCGGGCCGGGGTAATGAGCAGTTCTTC. Full variable domain (rest looked up from reference TRBV5-1 and TRBJ2-1): KAGVTQTPRYLIKTRGQQVTLSCSPISGHRSVSWYQQTPGQGLQFLFEYFSETQRNKGNFPGRFSGRQFSNSRSEMNVSTLELGDSALYLCASSLSNSGRGNEQFFGPGTRLTVL.

The chain combines TRBV10-3 with TRBJ2-2, with 7 bases matching TRBD1. The length of the CDR3 is 14 residues. The germline V gene has CDR1 ENHRY and CDR2 SYGVKD. The V and J ends lost 6 bases and 5 bases, in that order; junction bases with no gene match: 6. CDR3 DNA: TGTGCCATCAGCGGGACAGATTTTACCGGGGAGCTGTTTTTT. Amino acid sequence: CAISGTDFTGELFF.

The V and J genes are TRBV19 and TRBJ2-1; 9 positions agree with TRBD2. Germline V gene sequence: CDR1 LNHDA, CDR2 SQIVND (reference sequence). V lost 7 bases to trimming and J lost 10 bases; unmatched junction nucleotides: 14. There are 15 residues in the CDR3. This CDR3 reads CASIDQGVAGAEQFF. Written as DNA, the CDR3 is TGTGCCAGTATTGACCAAGGGGTAGCGGGGGCAGAGCAGTTCTTC.

A single count supports this clone. The V and J genes are TRBV5-4 and TRBJ2-5, with D perhaps TRBD1 (6 bases). The ends were cut back, 4 bases at V and 2 bases at J, with 15 bases in the middle. CDR3 length: 15 amino acids. Per the germline V gene, CDR1 is SGHNT and CDR2 is YYREEE (reference sequence). This CDR3 is CASSMGRGGQETQYF. The CDR3 DNA sequence: TGTGCCAGCAGCATGGGGCGAGGGGGACAAGAGACCCAGTACTTC. Variable domain in full (rest from reference TRBV5-4 and TRBJ2-5): ETGVTQSPTHLIKTRGQQVTLRCSSQSGHNTVSWYQQALGQGPQFIFQYYREEENGRGNFPPRFSGLQFPNYSSELNVNALELDDSALYLCASSMGRGGQETQYFGPGTRLLVL.

The rearrangement uses TRBV19 and TRBJ1-2, with D possibly being TRBD1 (6 bases). The CDR3 sequence is 17 residues long. Looked up from germline, CDR1 is LNHDA and CDR2 is SQIVND (reference sequence). The V end was cut by 2 bases, the J end by 0 bases, with 16 bases between. In DNA form, the CDR3 reads TGTGCCAGTAGTATAAGGGGGAATGCCAGATCTAACTATGGCTACACCTTC. This encodes CASSIRGNARSNYGYTF.

This chain links TRBV5-1 with TRBJ2-5; TRBD1 aligns across 7 bases. This CDR3 region has 14 residues. Germline values: CDR1 SGHRS, CDR2 YFSETQ. V dropped 4 bases and J dropped 2; count of bases not matched to a gene: 5. The CDR3 loop reads CASSPGTEQETQYF. CDR3 coding DNA: TGCGCCAGCAGCCCCGGGACAGAGCAAGAGACCCAGTACTTC. The whole variable domain, filled in from reference TRBV5-1 and TRBJ2-5, reads KAGVTQTPRYLIKTRGQQVTLSCSPISGHRSVSWYQQTPGQGLQFLFEYFSETQRNKGNFPGRFSGRQFSNSRSEMNVSTLELGDSALYLCASSPGTEQETQYFGPGTRLLVL.